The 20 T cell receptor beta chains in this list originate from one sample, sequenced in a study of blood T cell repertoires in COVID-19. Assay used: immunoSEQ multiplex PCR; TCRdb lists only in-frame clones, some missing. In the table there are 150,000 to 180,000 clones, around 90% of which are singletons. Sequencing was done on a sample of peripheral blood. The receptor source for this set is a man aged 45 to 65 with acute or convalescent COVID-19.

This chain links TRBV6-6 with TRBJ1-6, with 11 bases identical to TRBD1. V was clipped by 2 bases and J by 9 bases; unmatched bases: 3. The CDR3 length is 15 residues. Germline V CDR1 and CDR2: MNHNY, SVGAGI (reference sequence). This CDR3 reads CASSYEGQGVSPLHF. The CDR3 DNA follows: TGTGCCAGCAGTTACGAGGGACAGGGGGTTTCACCCCTCCACTTT.

CDR3 in DNA: TGTGCCAGCAGCTCGGGACAGGGTACCTATGGCTACACCTTC. This sequence encodes CASSSGQGTYGYTF. The V gene is TRBV7-3, the J gene TRBJ1-2; the match to TRBD1 covers 9 bases. V lost 4 bases and J lost 4; bases outside the gene matches: 4. The length of the CDR3 is 14 residues. CDR1 is SGHTA and CDR2 is FQGTGA in the germline V gene.

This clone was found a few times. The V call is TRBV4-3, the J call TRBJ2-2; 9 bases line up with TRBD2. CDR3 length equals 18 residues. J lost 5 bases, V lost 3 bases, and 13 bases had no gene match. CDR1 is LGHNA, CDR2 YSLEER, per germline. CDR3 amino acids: CASSQDEPLAGPTGELFF. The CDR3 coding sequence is TGCGCCAGCAGCCAGGATGAACCCCTAGCGGGACCAACCGGGGAGCTGTTTTTT.

CDR3 residues: CASSPTGGVTGELFF. In nucleotides, the CDR3 is TGTGCCAGCAGCCCCACAGGGGGAGTCACCGGGGAGCTGTTTTTT. This chain uses TRBV7-9 with TRBJ2-2, with 8 bases lining up with TRBD1. With V trimmed by 5 bases and J by 4 bases, 6 bases remained unmatched. The CDR3 is 15 residues long. Germline V gene data show CDR1 as SEHNR and CDR2 as FQNEAQ (reference sequence). Full variable domain (remainder filled in from reference TRBV7-9 and TRBJ2-2): DTGVSQNPRHKITKRGQNVTFRCDPISEHNRLYWYRQTLGQGPEFLTYFQNEAQLEKSRLLSDRFSAERPKGSFSTLEIQRTEQGDSAMYLCASSPTGGVTGELFFGEGSRLTVL.

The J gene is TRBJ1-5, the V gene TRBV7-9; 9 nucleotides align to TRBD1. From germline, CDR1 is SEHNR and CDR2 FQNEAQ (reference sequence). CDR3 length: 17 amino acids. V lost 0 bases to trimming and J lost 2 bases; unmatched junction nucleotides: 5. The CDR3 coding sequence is TGTGCCAGCAGCTTAGCACAGGGGGCGGTGGGCAATCAGCCCCAGCATTTT. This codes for CASSLAQGAVGNQPQHF.

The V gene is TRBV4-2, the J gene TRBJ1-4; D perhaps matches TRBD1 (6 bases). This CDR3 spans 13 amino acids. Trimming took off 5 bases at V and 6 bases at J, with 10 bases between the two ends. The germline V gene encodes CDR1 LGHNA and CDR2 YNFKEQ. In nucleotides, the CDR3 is TGTGCCAGCAGCATTAACAGGGATGAAAAACTGTTTTTT. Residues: CASSINRDEKLFF.

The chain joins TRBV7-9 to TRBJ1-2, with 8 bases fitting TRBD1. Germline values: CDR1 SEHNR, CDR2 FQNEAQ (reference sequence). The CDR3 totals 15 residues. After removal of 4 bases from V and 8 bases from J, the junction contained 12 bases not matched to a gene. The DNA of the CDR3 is TGTGCCAGCAGCTCAGCGGGGCAGGGGGCTCGGGGCTACACCTTC. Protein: CASSSAGQGARGYTF.

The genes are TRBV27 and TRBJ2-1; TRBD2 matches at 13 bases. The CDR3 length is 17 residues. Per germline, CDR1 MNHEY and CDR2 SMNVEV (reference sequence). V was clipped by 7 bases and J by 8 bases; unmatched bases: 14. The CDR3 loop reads CASTGGRTSGSFDEQFF. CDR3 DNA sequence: TGTGCCAGCACGGGGGGGAGGACTAGCGGGAGTTTCGATGAGCAGTTCTTC.

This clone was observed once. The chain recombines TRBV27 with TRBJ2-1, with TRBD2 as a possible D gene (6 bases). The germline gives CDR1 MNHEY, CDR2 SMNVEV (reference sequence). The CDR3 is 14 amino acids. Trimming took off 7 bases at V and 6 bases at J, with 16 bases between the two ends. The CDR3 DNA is TGTGCCAGCACGGGGTCGGGACTCTTCAATGAGCAGTTCTTC. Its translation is CASTGSGLFNEQFF.

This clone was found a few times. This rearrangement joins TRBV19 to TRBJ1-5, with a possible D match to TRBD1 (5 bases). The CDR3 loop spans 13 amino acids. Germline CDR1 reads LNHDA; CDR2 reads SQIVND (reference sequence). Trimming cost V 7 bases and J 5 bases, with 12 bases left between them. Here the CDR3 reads CASTRQIDQPQHF. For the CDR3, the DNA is TGTGCCAGTACGCGACAGATTGATCAGCCCCAGCATTTT.

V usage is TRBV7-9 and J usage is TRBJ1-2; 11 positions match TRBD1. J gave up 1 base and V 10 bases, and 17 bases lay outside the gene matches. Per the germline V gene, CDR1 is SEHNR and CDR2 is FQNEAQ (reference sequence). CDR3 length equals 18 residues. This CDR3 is CANSSPPGQGVDNYGYTF. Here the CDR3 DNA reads TGTGCCAACAGTTCACCTCCGGGACAGGGGGTGGATAACTATGGCTACACCTTC.

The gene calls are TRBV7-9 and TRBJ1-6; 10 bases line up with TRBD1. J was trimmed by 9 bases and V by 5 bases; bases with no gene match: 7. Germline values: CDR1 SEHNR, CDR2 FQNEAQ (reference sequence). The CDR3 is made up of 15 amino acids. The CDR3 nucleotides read TGTGCCAGCAGCCCGGAGACAGGGGGCATTTCACCCCTCCACTTT. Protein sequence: CASSPETGGISPLHF. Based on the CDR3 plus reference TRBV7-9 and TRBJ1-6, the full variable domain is DTGVSQNPRHKITKRGQNVTFRCDPISEHNRLYWYRQTLGQGPEFLTYFQNEAQLEKSRLLSDRFSAERPKGSFSTLEIQRTEQGDSAMYLCASSPETGGISPLHFGNGTRLTVT.

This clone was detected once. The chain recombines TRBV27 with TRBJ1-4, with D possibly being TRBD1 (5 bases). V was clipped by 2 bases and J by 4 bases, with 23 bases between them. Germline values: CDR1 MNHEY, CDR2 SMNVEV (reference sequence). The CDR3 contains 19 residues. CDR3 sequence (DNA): TGTGCCAGCAGTTTACGGGCAGGGTCTATTGAAAGTCGTAATGAAAAACTGTTTTTT. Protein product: CASSLRAGSIESRNEKLFF.

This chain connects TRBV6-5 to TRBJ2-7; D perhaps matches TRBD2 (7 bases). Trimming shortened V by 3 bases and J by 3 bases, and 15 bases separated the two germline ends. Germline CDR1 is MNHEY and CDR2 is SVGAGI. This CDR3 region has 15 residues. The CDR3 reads CASSYSRGRGYEQYF. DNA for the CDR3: TGTGCCAGCAGTTATTCGCGGGGGCGCGGCTACGAGCAGTACTTC.

CDR3 nucleotide sequence: TGTGCCAGCGGCGACAGTAGAAACACCATATATTTT. Translating it yields CASGDSRNTIYF. The chain employs TRBV27 and TRBJ1-3; perhaps TRBD1 as D (5 bases). The CDR3 is 12 amino acids. The germline gives CDR1 MNHEY, CDR2 SMNVEV (reference sequence). Trimming stripped 8 bases from V and 5 bases from J, with 10 bases between.

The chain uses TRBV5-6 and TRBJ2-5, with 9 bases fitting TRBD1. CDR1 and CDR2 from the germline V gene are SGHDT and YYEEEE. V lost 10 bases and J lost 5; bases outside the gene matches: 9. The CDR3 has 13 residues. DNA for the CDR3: TGTGCCCGAGGGGACAGGGTGTGGGAGACCCAGTACTTC. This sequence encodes CARGDRVWETQYF.

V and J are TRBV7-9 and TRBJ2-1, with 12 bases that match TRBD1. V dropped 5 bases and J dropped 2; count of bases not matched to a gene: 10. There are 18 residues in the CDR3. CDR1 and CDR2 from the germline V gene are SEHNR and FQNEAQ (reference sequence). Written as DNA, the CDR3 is TGTGCCAGCAGCACAACTATCGGGGACAGGGGGCCCTACAATGAGCAGTTCTTC. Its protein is CASSTTIGDRGPYNEQFF. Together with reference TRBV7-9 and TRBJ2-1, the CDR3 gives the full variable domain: DTGVSQNPRHKITKRGQNVTFRCDPISEHNRLYWYRQTLGQGPEFLTYFQNEAQLEKSRLLSDRFSAERPKGSFSTLEIQRTEQGDSAMYLCASSTTIGDRGPYNEQFFGPGTRLTVL.

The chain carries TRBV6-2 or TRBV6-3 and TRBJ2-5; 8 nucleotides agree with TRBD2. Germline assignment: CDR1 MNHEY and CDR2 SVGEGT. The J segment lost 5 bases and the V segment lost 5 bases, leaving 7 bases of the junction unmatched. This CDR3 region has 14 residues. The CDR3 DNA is TGTGCCAGCAGTATTGGGACTAGGGTGGAGACCCAGTACTTC. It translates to CASSIGTRVETQYF.

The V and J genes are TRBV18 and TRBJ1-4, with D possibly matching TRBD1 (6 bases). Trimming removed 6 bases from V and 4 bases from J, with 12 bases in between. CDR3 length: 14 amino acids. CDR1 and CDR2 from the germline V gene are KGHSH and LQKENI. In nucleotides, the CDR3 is TGTGCCAGCTCCCAACGGGACAATAATGAAAAACTGTTTTTT. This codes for CASSQRDNNEKLFF.

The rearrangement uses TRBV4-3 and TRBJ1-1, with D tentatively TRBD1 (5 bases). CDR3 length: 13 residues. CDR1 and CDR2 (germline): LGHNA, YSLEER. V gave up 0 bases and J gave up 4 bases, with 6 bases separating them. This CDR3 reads CASSQEQGTEAFF. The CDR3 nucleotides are TGCGCCAGCAGCCAAGAGCAGGGCACTGAAGCTTTCTTT.